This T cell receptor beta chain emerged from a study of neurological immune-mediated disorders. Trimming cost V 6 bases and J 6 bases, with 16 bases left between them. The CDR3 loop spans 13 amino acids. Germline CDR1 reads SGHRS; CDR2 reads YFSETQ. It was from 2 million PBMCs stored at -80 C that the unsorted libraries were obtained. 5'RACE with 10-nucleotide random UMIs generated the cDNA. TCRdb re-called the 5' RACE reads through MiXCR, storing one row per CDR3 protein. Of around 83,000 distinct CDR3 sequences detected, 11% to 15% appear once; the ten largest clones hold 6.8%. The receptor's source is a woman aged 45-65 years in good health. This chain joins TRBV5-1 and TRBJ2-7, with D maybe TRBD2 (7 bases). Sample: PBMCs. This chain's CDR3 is CASTPRGGGEQYF. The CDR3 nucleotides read TGCGCCAGCACTCCCCGGGGAGGGGGCGAGCAGTACTTC.